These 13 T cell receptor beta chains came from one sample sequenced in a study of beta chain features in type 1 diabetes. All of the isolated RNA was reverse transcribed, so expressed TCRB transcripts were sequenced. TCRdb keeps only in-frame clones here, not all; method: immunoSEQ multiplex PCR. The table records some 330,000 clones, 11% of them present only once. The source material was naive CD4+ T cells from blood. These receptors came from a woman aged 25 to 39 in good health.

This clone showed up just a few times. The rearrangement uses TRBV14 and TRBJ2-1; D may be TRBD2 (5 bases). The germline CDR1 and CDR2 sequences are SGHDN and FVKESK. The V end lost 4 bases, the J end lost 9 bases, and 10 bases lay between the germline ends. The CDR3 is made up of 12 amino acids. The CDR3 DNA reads TGTGCCAGCAGCCCTAGCTTGTCTGAGCAGTTCTTC. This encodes CASSPSLSEQFF.

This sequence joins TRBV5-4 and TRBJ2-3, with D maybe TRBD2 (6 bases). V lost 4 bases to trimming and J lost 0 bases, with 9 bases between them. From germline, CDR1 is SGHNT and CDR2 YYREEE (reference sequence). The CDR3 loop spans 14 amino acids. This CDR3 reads CASSTTRSTDTQYF. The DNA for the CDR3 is TGTGCCAGCAGCACGACTAGAAGCACAGATACGCAGTATTTT.

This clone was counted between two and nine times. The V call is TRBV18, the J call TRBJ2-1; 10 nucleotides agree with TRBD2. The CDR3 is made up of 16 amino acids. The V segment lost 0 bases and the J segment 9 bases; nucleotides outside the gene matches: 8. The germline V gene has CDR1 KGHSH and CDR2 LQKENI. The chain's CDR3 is CASSPPASGRVVEQFF. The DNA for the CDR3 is TGTGCCAGCTCACCACCGGCTAGCGGGAGAGTCGTTGAGCAGTTCTTC.

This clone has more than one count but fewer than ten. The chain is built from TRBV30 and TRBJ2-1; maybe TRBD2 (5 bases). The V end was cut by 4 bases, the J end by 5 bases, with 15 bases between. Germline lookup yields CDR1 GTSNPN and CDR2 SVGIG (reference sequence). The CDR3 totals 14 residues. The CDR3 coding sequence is TGTGCCTGGAAGGTGGGAGTTAGGAACAATGAGCAGTTCTTC. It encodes CAWKVGVRNNEQFF.

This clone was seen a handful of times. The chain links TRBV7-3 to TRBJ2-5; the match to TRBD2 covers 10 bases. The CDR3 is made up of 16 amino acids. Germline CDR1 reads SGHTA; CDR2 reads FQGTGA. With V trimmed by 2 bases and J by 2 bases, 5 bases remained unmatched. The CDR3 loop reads CASSLWPSGRQETQYF. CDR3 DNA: TGTGCCAGCAGCTTATGGCCTAGCGGGAGACAAGAGACCCAGTACTTC.

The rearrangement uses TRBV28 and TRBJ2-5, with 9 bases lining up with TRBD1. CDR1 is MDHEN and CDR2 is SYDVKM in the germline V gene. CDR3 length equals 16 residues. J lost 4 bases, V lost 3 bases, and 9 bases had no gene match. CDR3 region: CASSFLGQGMGETQYF. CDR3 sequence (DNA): TGTGCCAGCAGTTTCCTCGGACAGGGGATGGGAGAGACCCAGTACTTC.

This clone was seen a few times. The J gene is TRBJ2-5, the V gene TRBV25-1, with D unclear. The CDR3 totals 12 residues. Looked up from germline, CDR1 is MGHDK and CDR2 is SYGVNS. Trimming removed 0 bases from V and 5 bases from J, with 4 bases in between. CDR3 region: CASSEYRETQYF. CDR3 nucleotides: TGTGCCAGCAGTGAATATCGGGAGACCCAGTACTTC.

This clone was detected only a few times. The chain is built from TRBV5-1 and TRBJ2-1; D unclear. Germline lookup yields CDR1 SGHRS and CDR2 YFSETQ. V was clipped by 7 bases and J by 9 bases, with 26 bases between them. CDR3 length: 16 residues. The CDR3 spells CASSLAEAASMGEQFF. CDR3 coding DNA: TGCGCCAGCTCCCTGGCTGAGGCCGCCTCCATGGGTGAGCAGTTCTTC.

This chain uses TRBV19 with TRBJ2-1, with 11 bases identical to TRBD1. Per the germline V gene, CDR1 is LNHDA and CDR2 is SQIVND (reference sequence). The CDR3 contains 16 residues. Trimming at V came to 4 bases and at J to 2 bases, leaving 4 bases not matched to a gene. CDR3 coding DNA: TGTGCCAGTAGTACCCCGGGACAGGGGGCCTACAATGAGCAGTTCTTC. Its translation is CASSTPGQGAYNEQFF.

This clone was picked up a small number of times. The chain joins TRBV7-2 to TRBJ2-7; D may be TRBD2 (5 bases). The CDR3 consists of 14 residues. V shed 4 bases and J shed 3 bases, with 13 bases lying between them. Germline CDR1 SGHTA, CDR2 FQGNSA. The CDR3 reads CASSSGKTSYEQYF. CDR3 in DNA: TGTGCCAGCAGCTCGGGAAAAACTAGCTACGAGCAGTACTTC.

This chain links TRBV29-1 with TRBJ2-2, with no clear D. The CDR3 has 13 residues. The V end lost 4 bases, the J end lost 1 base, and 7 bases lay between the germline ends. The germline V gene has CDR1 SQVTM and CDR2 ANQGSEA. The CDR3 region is CSVVSMNTGELFF. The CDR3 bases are TGCAGCGTTGTTAGCATGAACACCGGGGAGCTGTTTTTT.

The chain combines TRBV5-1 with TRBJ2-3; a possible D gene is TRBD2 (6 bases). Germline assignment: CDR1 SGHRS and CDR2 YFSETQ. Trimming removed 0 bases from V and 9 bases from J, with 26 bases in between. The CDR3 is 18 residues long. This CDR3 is CASSLVTVAALFEDTQYF. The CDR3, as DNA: TGCGCCAGCAGCTTGGTAACGGTAGCGGCCCTCTTCGAGGACACGCAGTATTTT.

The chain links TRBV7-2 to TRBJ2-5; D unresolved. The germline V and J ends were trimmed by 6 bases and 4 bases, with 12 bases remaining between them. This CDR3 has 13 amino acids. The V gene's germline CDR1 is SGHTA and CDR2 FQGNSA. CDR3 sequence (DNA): TGTGCCAGCAGATACAGCATCCCAGAGACCCAGTACTTC. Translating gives CASRYSIPETQYF.